A selection of T cell receptor beta chains follows, all from one sample in a study of CD8+ T cells in alopecia areata. Only in-frame clones appear in the TCRdb table, and some are missing; sequencing was by immunoSEQ multiplex PCR. The sample has about 120,000 clones, more than 30% seen once. The sequencing sample was made of CD4+ T cells sorted from blood. The source is a human donor with alopecia areata. CDR3s include the opening cysteine and the closing phenylalanine or tryptophan. The D gene is left open where the match is weak. Where a row states a size, it is once, few, many or the class of an expanded clone; other rows omit it.

J gene: TRBJ2-5
clone size: -
V gene: TRBV29-1
D gene: -
CDR3 DNA: TGCAGCGTTGAATGGGGGCGCGGTGAGACCCAGTACTTC
CDR3 protein: CSVEWGRGETQYF

J gene: TRBJ2-7
clone size: -
V gene: TRBV29-1
D gene: TRBD1
CDR3 DNA: TGCAGCGTTGAAAGGGACAGGGGCTCCGAGCAGTACTTC
CDR3 protein: CSVERDRGSEQYF

J gene: TRBJ2-5
clone size: -
V gene: TRBV5-1
D gene: -
CDR3 DNA: TGCGCCAGCAGCTTGCAAACTAGCAGTGAGACCCAGTACTTC
CDR3 protein: CASSLQTSSETQYF

J gene: TRBJ1-1
clone size: few
V gene: TRBV7-9
D gene: -
CDR3 DNA: TGTGCCAGCAGCTTGGACGTGAACACTGAAGCTTTCTTT
CDR3 protein: CASSLDVNTEAFF

J gene: TRBJ1-2
clone size: -
V gene: TRBV4-2
D gene: -
CDR3 DNA: TGTGCCAGCAGCCACGGGACTTCTTCCTATGGCTACACCTTC
CDR3 protein: CASSHGTSSYGYTF

J gene: TRBJ1-1
clone size: -
V gene: TRBV4-2
D gene: -
CDR3 DNA: TGTGCCAGCAGCCAAGGGCCGATAATGAACACTGAAGCTTTCTTT
CDR3 protein: CASSQGPIMNTEAFF

J gene: TRBJ2-1
clone size: -
V gene: TRBV30
D gene: -
CDR3 DNA: TGTGCCTGGGCTTCCTCGTCGGAGCAGTTCTTC
CDR3 protein: CAWASSSEQFF

J gene: TRBJ2-5
clone size: few
V gene: TRBV29-1
D gene: -
CDR3 DNA: TGCAGCGCGACAGGATCAGGGGAGACCCAGTACTTC
CDR3 protein: CSATGSGETQYF

J gene: TRBJ1-2
clone size: -
V gene: TRBV4-3
D gene: -
CDR3 DNA: TGCGCCAGCAGCCCTCAGGGCCGGTATGGCTACACCTTC
CDR3 protein: CASSPQGRYGYTF

J gene: TRBJ2-6
clone size: -
V gene: TRBV2
D gene: -
CDR3 DNA: TGTGCCAGCAGTGATTGGAGGTATGGGGCCAACGTCCTGACTTTC
CDR3 protein: CASSDWRYGANVLTF

J gene: TRBJ2-3
clone size: few
V gene: TRBV28
D gene: -
CDR3 DNA: TGTGCCAGCAGGGCGAGGACGCAGTATTTT
CDR3 protein: CASRARTQYF

J gene: TRBJ2-3
clone size: few
V gene: TRBV29-1
D gene: -
CDR3 DNA: TGCAGCGTTACTGGACATTCCGCCAGCACAGATACGCAGTATTTT
CDR3 protein: CSVTGHSASTDTQYF

J gene: TRBJ2-1
clone size: -
V gene: TRBV28
D gene: TRBD1
CDR3 DNA: TGTGCCAGCAGTCTACCGGGACAGGGGCTCAATGAGCAGTTCTTC
CDR3 protein: CASSLPGQGLNEQFF

J gene: TRBJ2-3
clone size: -
V gene: TRBV20-1
D gene: -
CDR3 DNA: TGCAGTGCTAGTGGGAATACGCAGTATTTT
CDR3 protein: CSASGNTQYF

J gene: TRBJ1-2
clone size: -
V gene: TRBV30
D gene: TRBD1
CDR3 DNA: TGTGCCTGGGGAGGGACAGGGTACTATGGCTACACCTTC
CDR3 protein: CAWGGTGYYGYTF

J gene: TRBJ2-1
clone size: few
V gene: TRBV29-1
D gene: -
CDR3 DNA: TGCAGCGTCGTAAGAGGGACGAGGTCCTACAATGAGCAGTTCTTC
CDR3 protein: CSVVRGTRSYNEQFF

J gene: TRBJ1-2
clone size: few
V gene: TRBV29-1
D gene: -
CDR3 DNA: TGCAGCGTTGAGTGGCAGGGGGGCTACACCTTC
CDR3 protein: CSVEWQGGYTF

J gene: TRBJ2-5
clone size: -
V gene: TRBV27
D gene: -
CDR3 DNA: TGTGCCAGCAGTCCCCGGACAGCCCAAGAGACCCAGTACTTC
CDR3 protein: CASSPRTAQETQYF

J gene: TRBJ2-1
clone size: few
V gene: TRBV7-2
D gene: -
CDR3 DNA: TGTGCCAGCAGCTTCATCAGGGGCTCCTACAATGAGCAGTTCTTC
CDR3 protein: CASSFIRGSYNEQFF

J gene: TRBJ2-7
clone size: once
V gene: TRBV2
D gene: -
CDR3 DNA: TGTGCCAGCAGGAAGGAACAGGGCCTCTCCTACGAGCAGTACTTC
CDR3 protein: CASRKEQGLSYEQYF

J gene: TRBJ2-7
clone size: few
V gene: TRBV5-1
D gene: TRBD1
CDR3 DNA: TGCGCCAGCAGCCCGGGACAGCCTTCCTACGAGCAGTACTTC
CDR3 protein: CASSPGQPSYEQYF

J gene: TRBJ2-3
clone size: once
V gene: TRBV7-2
D gene: -
CDR3 DNA: TGTGCCAGCAGCCTAAGGGGTACGCAGTATTTT
CDR3 protein: CASSLRGTQYF

J gene: TRBJ2-2
clone size: few
V gene: TRBV7-2
D gene: TRBD1
CDR3 DNA: TGTGCCAGCAGTTTGGAACAGGGGTTCTACGGGGAGCTGTTTTTT
CDR3 protein: CASSLEQGFYGELFF

J gene: TRBJ2-7
clone size: -
V gene: TRBV29-1
D gene: TRBD1
CDR3 DNA: TGCAGCGTGGCACCGGGACAGGGATCGGAGCAGTACTTC
CDR3 protein: CSVAPGQGSEQYF

J gene: TRBJ1-1
clone size: few
V gene: TRBV7-2
D gene: -
CDR3 DNA: TGTGCCAGCAGCCCCCGACAGAACACTGAAGCTTTCTTT
CDR3 protein: CASSPRQNTEAFF

J gene: TRBJ2-3
clone size: few
V gene: TRBV29-1
D gene: -
CDR3 DNA: TGCAGCGTCGCCGGACAGCACTCAGATACGCAGTATTTT
CDR3 protein: CSVAGQHSDTQYF

J gene: TRBJ2-3
clone size: -
V gene: TRBV30
D gene: -
CDR3 DNA: TGTGCCCTGGGGGGGCCCCCCACAGATACGCAGTATTTT
CDR3 protein: CALGGPPTDTQYF

J gene: TRBJ2-1
clone size: few
V gene: TRBV2
D gene: -
CDR3 DNA: TGTGCCAGCAGGTGGGACCCCCGGGATGAGCAGTTCTTC
CDR3 protein: CASRWDPRDEQFF

J gene: TRBJ2-5
clone size: few
V gene: TRBV5-1
D gene: -
CDR3 DNA: TGCGCCAGCAGCTTTTTCGGAGGGGACACCCAAGAGACCCAGTACTTC
CDR3 protein: CASSFFGGDTQETQYF

J gene: TRBJ2-5
clone size: -
V gene: TRBV4-2
D gene: TRBD2
CDR3 DNA: TGTGCCAGCAGCCACTCGACTAGCGGGAGTTTGGAGACCCAGTACTTC
CDR3 protein: CASSHSTSGSLETQYF

J gene: TRBJ2-1
clone size: -
V gene: TRBV7-3
D gene: TRBD2
CDR3 DNA: TGTGCCAGCAGCTTAAGCCCACTAGCGGGAGACTACAATGAGCAGTTCTTC
CDR3 protein: CASSLSPLAGDYNEQFF

J gene: TRBJ2-7
clone size: -
V gene: TRBV7-2
D gene: -
CDR3 DNA: TGTGCCAGCAGCTTCGGGACACGGGGGGTTCAGTACTTC
CDR3 protein: CASSFGTRGVQYF